These 19 T cell receptor beta chains came from one sample sequenced in a study of blood T cell repertoires in COVID-19 (dated by TCRdb to the early 2020s). Library construction relied on the immunoSEQ multiplex PCR assay. Sourced from immuneACCESS, this table was stored by TCRdb with only in-frame sequences that have V and J called. A share of the clones is absent; for the studies checked, an unresolved V gene accounts for under half, and the remainder has no known explanation. The sample table lists fewer than 200,000 clones, around 85% of them with a count of one. The ten largest make up approximately 9.8% of the sample. Sequenced sample: peripheral blood. These receptors were collected from a woman older than 75 with acute or convalescent COVID-19.

The rearrangement uses TRBV6-5 and TRBJ2-1; 9 bases fit TRBD2. The ends lost 5 bases at V and 6 bases at J; junction bases unmatched: 5. Germline lookup yields CDR1 MNHEY and CDR2 SVGAGI. This CDR3 has 14 amino acids. CDR3 in DNA: TGTGCCAGCAGTCGCGGGGGGGCCGCCAATGAGCAGTTCTTC. Its translation is CASSRGGAANEQFF.

The chain joins TRBV5-6 to TRBJ2-4, with 7 positions matching TRBD1. V dropped 4 bases and J dropped 7; count of bases not matched to a gene: 8. CDR1 and CDR2 from the germline V gene are SGHDT and YYEEEE. The CDR3 loop spans 14 amino acids. The CDR3 sequence: CASSQTGVENIQYF. The CDR3 coding sequence is TGTGCCAGCAGCCAAACAGGGGTTGAGAACATTCAGTACTTC.

This chain joins TRBV7-6 and TRBJ2-3; weak D call: TRBD2 (5 bases). The germline CDR1 and CDR2 sequences are SGHVS and FNYEAQ. Trimming pared 5 bases from V and 4 bases from J, leaving 7 bases between. This CDR3 region has 12 residues. The CDR3 loop is CASSQRPDTQYF. The CDR3 DNA follows: TGTGCCAGCAGCCAGCGGCCAGATACGCAGTATTTT.

This chain uses TRBV6-1 with TRBJ2-5; 8 bases align to TRBD1. The V gene end was trimmed by 0 bases and the J gene end by 9 bases; junction bases not matched to a gene: 12. The CDR3 contains 16 residues. Germline values: CDR1 MNHNS, CDR2 SASEGT. The CDR3 region is CASSEASQGGKMPQYF. CDR3 in DNA: TGTGCCAGCAGTGAAGCCTCACAGGGGGGAAAGATGCCCCAGTACTTC.

This clone was seen only once. The chain has TRBV6-6 and TRBJ1-4; 8 positions agree with TRBD1. Germline V gene data show CDR1 as MNHNY and CDR2 as SVGAGI (reference sequence). After removal of 6 bases from V and 3 bases from J, the junction contained 6 bases not matched to a gene. This CDR3 comprises 15 residues. The CDR3 DNA is TGTGCCAGCAGAGCTGGACAGGGAGCTAATGAAAAACTGTTTTTT. Its protein product is CASRAGQGANEKLFF.

The chain links TRBV18 to TRBJ1-1; D not certain. The CDR3 spans 14 residues. V was pared by 2 bases and J by 1 base, with 8 bases between. From germline, CDR1 is KGHSH and CDR2 LQKENI. The CDR3 loop reads CASSPTRPNTEAFF. Written as DNA, the CDR3 is TGTGCCAGCTCACCAACCAGGCCGAACACTGAAGCTTTCTTT. The full variable domain, rest sourced from reference TRBV18 and TRBJ1-1, is NAGVMQNPRHLVRRRGQEARLRCSPMKGHSHVYWYRQLPEEGLKFMVYLQKENIIDESGMPKERFSAEFPKEGPSILRIQQVVRGDSAAYFCASSPTRPNTEAFFGQGTRLTVV.

This clone appeared a single time. Within the sample, other DNA sequences also encode this same CDR3. V usage is TRBV4-1 and J usage is TRBJ2-7, with 14 nucleotides matching TRBD2. Germline-derived CDR1 and CDR2 are MGHRA and YSYEKL. V shed 4 bases and J 3 bases; nucleotides not matched to a gene: 2. The CDR3 length is 15 residues. CDR3 sequence reads: CASSPGLAGGYEQYF. Written as DNA, the CDR3 is TGCGCCAGCAGCCCCGGACTAGCGGGGGGCTACGAGCAGTACTTC.

In regard to this clone: Other DNA sequences in this sample translate to the same CDR3. The CDR3 is CASSLDSYSNQPQHF. CDR3 sequence (DNA): TGCGCCAGCAGCTTAGATAGCTATAGCAATCAGCCCCAGCATTTT. The chain joins TRBV5-1 to TRBJ1-5; no reliable D call. V was cut by 2 bases and J by 0 bases, with 9 bases left in between. The CDR3 contains 15 residues. Germline V gene sequence: CDR1 SGHRS, CDR2 YFSETQ.

CDR3 nucleotides: TGTGCCAGCAGCCCGGGGGATCAGCCCCAGCATTTT. The encoded protein is CASSPGDQPQHF. J is TRBJ1-5 and V is TRBV7-9; maybe TRBD1 (5 bases). This CDR3 has 12 amino acids. V was cut by 5 bases and J by 5 bases, with 7 bases left in between. CDR1 is SEHNR and CDR2 is FQNEAQ in the germline V gene (reference sequence). Together with reference TRBV7-9 and TRBJ1-5, the CDR3 gives the full variable domain: DTGVSQNPRHKITKRGQNVTFRCDPISEHNRLYWYRQTLGQGPEFLTYFQNEAQLEKSRLLSDRFSAERPKGSFSTLEIQRTEQGDSAMYLCASSPGDQPQHFGDGTRLSIL.

The chain has TRBV5-1 and TRBJ2-5; D is perhaps TRBD2 (5 bases). Trimming stripped 1 base from V and 3 bases from J, with 19 bases between. The CDR3 runs 17 residues. Germline lookup yields CDR1 SGHRS and CDR2 YFSETQ. Here the CDR3 DNA reads TGCGCCAGCAGCTTGAAGCCAGGACTCCTGTTTGAAGAGACCCAGTACTTC. The encoded protein is CASSLKPGLLFEETQYF.

A single count supports this clone. The chain uses TRBV19 and TRBJ1-2; D perhaps matches TRBD1 (5 bases). Trimming took 3 bases from V and 3 from J, leaving 17 bases between them. The CDR3 runs 16 residues. Germline lookup yields CDR1 LNHDA and CDR2 SQIVND (reference sequence). The chain's CDR3 is CASSIQAGLSYYGYTF. The CDR3 DNA follows: TGTGCCAGTAGTATCCAGGCAGGGCTGTCGTACTATGGCTACACCTTC.

This clone was detected only once. V is TRBV3-1 (or the pseudogene TRBV3-2) and J is TRBJ2-7, with no clear D. This CDR3 region has 11 residues. The germline V gene has CDR1 LGHDT and CDR2 YNNKEL (reference sequence). Trimming removed 5 bases at V and 7 bases at J, with 9 bases between. Written as DNA, the CDR3 is TGTGCCAGCAGCAAGTACACGGAGCAGTACTTC. This translates into CASSKYTEQYF.

Regarding this clone: Germline is not matched at one junction end, which may reflect a read error. The chain joins TRBV9 to TRBJ2-7; TRBD2 aligns across 14 bases. The CDR3 is 13 residues long. CDR1 and CDR2 (germline): SGDLS, YYNGEE. This CDR3 reads CASSVGTSGSMSF. The CDR3 DNA is TGTGCCAGCAGCGTCGGGACTAGCGGGAGTATGTCCTTC.

The chain carries TRBV7-3 and TRBJ1-1; D unclear. V was cut by 3 bases and J by 4 bases, with 12 bases left in between. There are 14 residues in the CDR3. Germline V CDR1 and CDR2: SGHTA, FQGTGA. Here the CDR3 DNA reads TGTGCCAGCAGCTTGGACCGGGCGGGCACTGAAGCTTTCTTT. It specifies CASSLDRAGTEAFF.

The chain uses TRBV6-5 and TRBJ2-1; 7 nucleotides agree with TRBD2. Germline CDR1 and CDR2: MNHEY and SVGAGI. The V segment lost 8 bases and the J segment 0 bases; nucleotides outside the gene matches: 4. This CDR3 spans 14 amino acids. CDR3 coding DNA: TGTGCCAGCTTTTTAGCGGGCTCCTACAATGAGCAGTTCTTC. It is translated as CASFLAGSYNEQFF.

J is TRBJ1-1 and V is TRBV5-1, with D perhaps matching TRBD1 (5 bases). The CDR3 has 15 residues. Trimming shortened V by 1 base and J by 1 base, and 11 bases separated the two germline ends. The germline CDR1 and CDR2 sequences are SGHRS and YFSETQ. In DNA form, the CDR3 reads TGCGCCAGCAGCTTGTTACCAGGGCGGAACACTGAAGCTTTCTTT. Amino acids: CASSLLPGRNTEAFF.

V is TRBV5-8 and J is TRBJ1-5; 7 positions match TRBD1. CDR3 size: 15 residues. J gave up 7 bases and V 4 bases, and 11 bases lay outside the gene matches. Germline V CDR1 and CDR2: SGHTS, YDEGEE. Here the CDR3 reads CASSNSDRVRQPQHF. CDR3 DNA sequence: TGTGCCAGCAGCAATTCCGACAGGGTAAGACAGCCCCAGCATTTT.

The chain links TRBV29-1 to TRBJ2-1; 11 positions agree with TRBD2. Germline lookup yields CDR1 SQVTM and CDR2 ANQGSEA. This CDR3 has 12 amino acids. V lost 7 bases, J lost 12 bases, and 8 bases stayed unmatched. The DNA for the CDR3 is TGCAGCGCCACGACTAGCGGGACTGGGCAGTTCTTC. Residues: CSATTSGTGQFF.

The chain carries TRBV2 and TRBJ2-2; D possibly corresponds to TRBD1 (6 bases). Germline V gives CDR1 SNHLY, CDR2 FYNNEI. The CDR3 spans 15 residues. V lost 4 bases and J lost 7, with 16 bases in between. The chain's CDR3 is CASSVLQGSSGELFF. CDR3 in DNA: TGTGCCAGCAGTGTTTTACAGGGTAGTAGCGGGGAGCTGTTTTTT.